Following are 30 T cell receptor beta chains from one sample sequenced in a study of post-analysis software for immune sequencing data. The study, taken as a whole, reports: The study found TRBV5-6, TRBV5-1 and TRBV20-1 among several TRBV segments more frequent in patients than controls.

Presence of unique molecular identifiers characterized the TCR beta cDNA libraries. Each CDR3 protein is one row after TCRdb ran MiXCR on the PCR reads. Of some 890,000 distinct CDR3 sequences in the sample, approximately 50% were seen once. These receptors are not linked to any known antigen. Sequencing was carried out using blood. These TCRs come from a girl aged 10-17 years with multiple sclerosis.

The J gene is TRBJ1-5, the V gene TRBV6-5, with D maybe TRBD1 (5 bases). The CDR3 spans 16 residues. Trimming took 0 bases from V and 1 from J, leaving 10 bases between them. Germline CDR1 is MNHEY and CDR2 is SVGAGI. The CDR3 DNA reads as TGTGCCAGCAGTTACTCGCAGGGCGAGAGCAATCAGCCCCAGCATTTT. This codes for CASSYSQGESNQPQHF.

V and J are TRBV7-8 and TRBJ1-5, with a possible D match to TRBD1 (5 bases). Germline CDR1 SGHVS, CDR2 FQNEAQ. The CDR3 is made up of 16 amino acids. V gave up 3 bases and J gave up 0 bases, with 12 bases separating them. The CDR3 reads CASSFDSSYSNQPQHF. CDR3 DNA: TGTGCCAGCAGCTTCGACAGCTCTTATAGCAATCAGCCCCAGCATTTT.

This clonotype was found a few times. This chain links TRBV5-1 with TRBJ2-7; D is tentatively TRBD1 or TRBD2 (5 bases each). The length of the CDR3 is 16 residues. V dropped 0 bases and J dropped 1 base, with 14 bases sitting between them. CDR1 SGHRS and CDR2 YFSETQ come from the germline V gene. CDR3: CASSLVGTQGSYEQYF. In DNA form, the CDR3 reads TGCGCCAGCAGCTTGGTAGGGACCCAAGGGTCCTACGAGCAGTACTTC.

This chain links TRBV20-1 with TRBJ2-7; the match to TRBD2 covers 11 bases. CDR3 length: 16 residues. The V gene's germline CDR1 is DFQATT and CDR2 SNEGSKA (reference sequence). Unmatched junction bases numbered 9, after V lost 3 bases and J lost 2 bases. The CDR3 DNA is TGCAGTGCTAGGCGAGCAACTAGCGGGAGAGCCTACGAGCAGTACTTC. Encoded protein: CSARRATSGRAYEQYF.

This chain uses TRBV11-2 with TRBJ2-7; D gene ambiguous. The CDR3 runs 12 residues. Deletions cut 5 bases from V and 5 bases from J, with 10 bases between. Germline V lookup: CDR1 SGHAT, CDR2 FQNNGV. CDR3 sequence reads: CASSTTANEQYF. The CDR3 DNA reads TGTGCCAGCAGCACGACCGCGAACGAGCAGTACTTC.

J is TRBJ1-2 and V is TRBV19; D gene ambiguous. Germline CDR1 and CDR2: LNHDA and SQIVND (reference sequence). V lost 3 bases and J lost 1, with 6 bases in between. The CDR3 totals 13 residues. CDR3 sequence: CASSINSNYGYTF. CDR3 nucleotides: TGTGCCAGTAGTATTAACAGTAACTATGGCTACACCTTC. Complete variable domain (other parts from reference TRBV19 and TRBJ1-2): DGGITQSPKYLFRKEGQNVTLSCEQNLNHDAMYWYRQDPGQGLRLIYYSQIVNDFQKGDIAEGYSVSREKKESFPLTVTSAQKNPTAFYLCASSINSNYGYTFGSGTRLTVV.

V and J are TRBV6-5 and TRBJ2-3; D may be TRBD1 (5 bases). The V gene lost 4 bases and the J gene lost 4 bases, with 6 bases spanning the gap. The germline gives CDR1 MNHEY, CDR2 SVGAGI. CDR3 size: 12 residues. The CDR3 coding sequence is TGTGCCAGCAGTTGGGGCGCAGATACGCAGTATTTT. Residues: CASSWGADTQYF.

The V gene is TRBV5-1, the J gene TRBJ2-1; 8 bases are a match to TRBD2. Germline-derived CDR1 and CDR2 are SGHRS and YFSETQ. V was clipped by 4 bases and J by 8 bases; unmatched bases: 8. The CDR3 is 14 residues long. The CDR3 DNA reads TGCGCCAGCAGCAACGGGGGGGGCCCGCATGAGCAGTTCTTC. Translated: CASSNGGGPHEQFF.

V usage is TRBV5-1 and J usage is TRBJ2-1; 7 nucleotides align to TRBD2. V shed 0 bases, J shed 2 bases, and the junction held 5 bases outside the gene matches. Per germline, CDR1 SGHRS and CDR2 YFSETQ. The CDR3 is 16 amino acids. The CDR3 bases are TGCGCCAGCAGCTTGGTTGCTAGCGGTCCCTACAATGAGCAGTTCTTC. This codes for CASSLVASGPYNEQFF.

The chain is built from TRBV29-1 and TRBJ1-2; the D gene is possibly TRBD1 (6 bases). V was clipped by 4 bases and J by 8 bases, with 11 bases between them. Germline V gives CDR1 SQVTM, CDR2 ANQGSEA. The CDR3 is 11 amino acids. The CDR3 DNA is TGCAGCGTTGGCCGACAGGAGGGCTACACCTTC. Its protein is CSVGRQEGYTF.

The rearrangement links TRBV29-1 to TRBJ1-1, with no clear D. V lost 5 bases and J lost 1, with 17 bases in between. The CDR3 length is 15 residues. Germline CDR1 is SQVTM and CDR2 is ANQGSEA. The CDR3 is CSVHQLQAGNTEAFF. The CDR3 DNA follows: TGCAGCGTTCACCAACTCCAAGCAGGGAACACTGAAGCTTTCTTT.

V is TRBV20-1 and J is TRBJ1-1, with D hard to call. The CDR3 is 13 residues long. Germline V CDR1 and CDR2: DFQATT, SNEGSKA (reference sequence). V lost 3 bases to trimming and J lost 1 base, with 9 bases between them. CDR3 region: CSARRRANTEAFF. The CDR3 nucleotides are TGCAGTGCTAGGCGCCGGGCGAACACTGAAGCTTTCTTT.

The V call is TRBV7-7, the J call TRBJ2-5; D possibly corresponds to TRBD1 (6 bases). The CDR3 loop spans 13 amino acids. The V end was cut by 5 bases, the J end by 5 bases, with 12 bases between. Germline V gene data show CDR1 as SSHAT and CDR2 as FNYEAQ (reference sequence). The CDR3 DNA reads TGTGCCAGCAGCCGAGACAGGATCGAGACCCAGTACTTC. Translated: CASSRDRIETQYF.

CDR3 nucleotides: TGTGCCATCAGTGAAGGGGGGATGGGGTACACTGAAGCTTTCTTT. It is translated as CAISEGGMGYTEAFF. The chain links TRBV10-3 to TRBJ1-1, with a possible D match to TRBD1 (6 bases). CDR3 length equals 15 residues. CDR1 is ENHRY and CDR2 is SYGVKD in the germline V gene. V was pared by 3 bases and J by 3 bases, with 14 bases between.

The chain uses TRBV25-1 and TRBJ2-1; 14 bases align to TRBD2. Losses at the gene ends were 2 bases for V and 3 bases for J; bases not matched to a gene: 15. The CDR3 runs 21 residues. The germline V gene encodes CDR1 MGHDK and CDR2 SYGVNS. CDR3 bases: TGTGCCAGCAGTGAACTGATTGGGACTAGCGGGAGAGATAGAGGCTACAATGAGCAGTTCTTC. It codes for CASSELIGTSGRDRGYNEQFF.

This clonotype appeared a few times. The CDR3 sequence: CASSQVASGRTDTQYF. The CDR3 DNA reads TGCGCCAGCAGCCAAGTGGCTAGCGGGAGGACAGATACGCAGTATTTT. The rearrangement links TRBV4-1 to TRBJ2-3; 11 nucleotides agree with TRBD2. Trimming at V came to 1 base and at J to 3 bases, leaving 3 bases not matched to a gene. Germline lookup yields CDR1 MGHRA and CDR2 YSYEKL. This CDR3 is built from 16 residues.

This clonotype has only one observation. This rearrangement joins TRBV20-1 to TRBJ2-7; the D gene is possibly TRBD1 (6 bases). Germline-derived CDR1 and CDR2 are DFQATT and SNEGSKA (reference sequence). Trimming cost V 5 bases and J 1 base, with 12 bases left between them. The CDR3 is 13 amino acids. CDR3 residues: CSAFHRESYEQYF. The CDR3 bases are TGCAGTGCTTTTCACAGGGAATCCTACGAGCAGTACTTC.

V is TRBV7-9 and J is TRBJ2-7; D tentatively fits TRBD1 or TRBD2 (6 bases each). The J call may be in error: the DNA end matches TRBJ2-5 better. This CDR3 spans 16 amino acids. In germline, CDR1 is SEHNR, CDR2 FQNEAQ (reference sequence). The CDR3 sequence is CASSPLLRGGLETQYF. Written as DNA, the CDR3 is TGTGCCAGCAGCCCCCTCCTCAGAGGGGGGTTAGAGACCCAGTACTTC.

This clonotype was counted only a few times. CDR3 DNA: TGTGCCAGCAGCTTAGAAGGGCTAGCGGACATTCTAAGCACAGATACGCAGTATTTT. Its translation is CASSLEGLADILSTDTQYF. The rearrangement uses TRBV11-2 and TRBJ2-3; 7 positions match TRBD2. Per the germline V gene, CDR1 is SGHAT and CDR2 is FQNNGV. V trimming: 0 bases; J trimming: 0 bases; junction bases outside the gene matches: 12. This CDR3 contains 19 residues.

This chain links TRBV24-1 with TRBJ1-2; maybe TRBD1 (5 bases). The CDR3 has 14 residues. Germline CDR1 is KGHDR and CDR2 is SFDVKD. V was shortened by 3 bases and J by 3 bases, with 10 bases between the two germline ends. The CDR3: CATSDQGLDYGYTF. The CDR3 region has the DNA TGTGCCACCAGTGATCAGGGTCTTGACTATGGCTACACCTTC.

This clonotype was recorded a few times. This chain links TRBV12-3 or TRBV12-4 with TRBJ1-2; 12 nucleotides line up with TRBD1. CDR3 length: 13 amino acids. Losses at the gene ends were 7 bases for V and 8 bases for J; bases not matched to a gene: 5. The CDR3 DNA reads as TGTGCCAGCACTGGGACAGGGGGCAGAGGCTACACCTTC. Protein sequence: CASTGTGGRGYTF.

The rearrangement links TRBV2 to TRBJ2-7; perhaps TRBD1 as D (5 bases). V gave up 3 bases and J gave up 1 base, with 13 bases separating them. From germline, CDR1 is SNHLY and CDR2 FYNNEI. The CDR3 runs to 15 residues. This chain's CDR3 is CASSEILGASYEQYF. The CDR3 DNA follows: TGTGCCAGCAGTGAGATTTTAGGGGCGTCCTACGAGCAGTACTTC.

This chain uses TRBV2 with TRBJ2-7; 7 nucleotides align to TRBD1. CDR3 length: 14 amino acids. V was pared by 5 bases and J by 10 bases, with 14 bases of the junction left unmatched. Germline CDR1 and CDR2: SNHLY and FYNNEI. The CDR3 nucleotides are TGTGCCAGCAGTCACGGGACAGATGGACGAGGCCAGTACTTC. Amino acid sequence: CASSHGTDGRGQYF.

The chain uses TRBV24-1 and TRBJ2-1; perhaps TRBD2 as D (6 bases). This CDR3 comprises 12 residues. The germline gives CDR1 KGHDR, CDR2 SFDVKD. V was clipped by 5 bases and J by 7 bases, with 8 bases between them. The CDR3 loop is CATSAGLNEQFF. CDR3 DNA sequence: TGTGCCACCAGTGCGGGACTGAATGAGCAGTTCTTC.

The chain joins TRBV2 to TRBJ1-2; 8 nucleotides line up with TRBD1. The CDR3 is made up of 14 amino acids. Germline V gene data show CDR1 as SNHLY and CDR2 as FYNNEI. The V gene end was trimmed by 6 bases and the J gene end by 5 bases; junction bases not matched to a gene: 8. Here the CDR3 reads CASRRDRRSYGYTF. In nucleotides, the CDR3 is TGTGCCAGCAGACGGGACAGGAGGAGTTATGGCTACACCTTC.

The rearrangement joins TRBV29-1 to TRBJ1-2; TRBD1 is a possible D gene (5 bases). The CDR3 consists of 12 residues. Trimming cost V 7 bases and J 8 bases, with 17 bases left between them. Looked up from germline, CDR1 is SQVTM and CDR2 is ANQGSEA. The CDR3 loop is CSAWDAAEGYTF. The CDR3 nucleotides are TGCAGCGCCTGGGACGCCGCTGAGGGCTACACCTTC.

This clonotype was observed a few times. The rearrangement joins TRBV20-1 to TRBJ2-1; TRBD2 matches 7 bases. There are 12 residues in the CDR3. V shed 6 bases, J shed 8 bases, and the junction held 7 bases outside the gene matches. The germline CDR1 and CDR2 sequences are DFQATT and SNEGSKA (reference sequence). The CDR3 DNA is TGCAGTGCAACTCTAGCGGCAGATGAGCAGTTCTTC. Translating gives CSATLAADEQFF.

This CDR3 reads CASSLGRSGRVRGETQYF. In DNA, the CDR3 is TGTGCCAGCAGCTTAGGTCGTAGCGGGAGGGTCCGGGGAGAGACCCAGTACTTC. The chain has TRBV11-2 and TRBJ2-5; 11 nucleotides line up with TRBD2. Germline CDR1 reads SGHAT; CDR2 reads FQNNGV. Trimming at V came to 1 base and at J to 4 bases, leaving 11 bases not matched to a gene. The CDR3 loop spans 18 amino acids.

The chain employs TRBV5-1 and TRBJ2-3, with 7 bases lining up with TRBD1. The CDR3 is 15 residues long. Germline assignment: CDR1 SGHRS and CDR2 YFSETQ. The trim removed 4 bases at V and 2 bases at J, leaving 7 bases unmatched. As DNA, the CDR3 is TGCGCCAGCAGCCCCGGGACAGATTTCACAGATACGCAGTATTTT. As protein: CASSPGTDFTDTQYF.

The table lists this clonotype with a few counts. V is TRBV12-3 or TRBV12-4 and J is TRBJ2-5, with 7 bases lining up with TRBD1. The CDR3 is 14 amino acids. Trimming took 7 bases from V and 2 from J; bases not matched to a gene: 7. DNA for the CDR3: TGTGCCAGCACCCACGGGACAGTTCAAGAGACCCAGTACTTC. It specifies CASTHGTVQETQYF.